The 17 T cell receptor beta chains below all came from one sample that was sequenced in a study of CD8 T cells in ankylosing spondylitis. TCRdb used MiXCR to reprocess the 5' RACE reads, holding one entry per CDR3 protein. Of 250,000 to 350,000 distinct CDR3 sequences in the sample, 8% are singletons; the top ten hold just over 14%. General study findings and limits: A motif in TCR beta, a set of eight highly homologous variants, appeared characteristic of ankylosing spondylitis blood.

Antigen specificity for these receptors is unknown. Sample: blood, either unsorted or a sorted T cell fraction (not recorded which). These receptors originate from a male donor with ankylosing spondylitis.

The CDR3 DNA sequence: TGTGCCAGCACTTCGTCCGGGGAGCTGTTTTTT. It specifies CASTSSGELFF. The gene calls are TRBV12-3 or TRBV12-4 and TRBJ2-2; D call uncertain. The CDR3 loop spans 11 amino acids. V lost 7 bases and J 6 bases, leaving 6 bases between the germline ends.

In nucleotides, the CDR3 is TGTGCCAGCAGTTTTTGGGGTAAGAACACTGAAGCTTTCTTT. Amino acids: CASSFWGKNTEAFF. This chain links TRBV27 with TRBJ1-1; no firm D call. CDR3 length: 14 residues. Trimming left V 3 bases short and J 1 base short, with 9 bases between. CDR1 is MNHEY and CDR2 is SMNVEV in the germline V gene (reference sequence).

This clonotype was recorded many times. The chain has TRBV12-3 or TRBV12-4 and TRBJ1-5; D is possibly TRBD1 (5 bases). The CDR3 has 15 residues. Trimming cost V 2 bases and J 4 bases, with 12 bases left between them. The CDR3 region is CASSLSDSINQPQHF. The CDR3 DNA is TGTGCCAGCAGTTTAAGTGACAGCATTAATCAGCCCCAGCATTTT.

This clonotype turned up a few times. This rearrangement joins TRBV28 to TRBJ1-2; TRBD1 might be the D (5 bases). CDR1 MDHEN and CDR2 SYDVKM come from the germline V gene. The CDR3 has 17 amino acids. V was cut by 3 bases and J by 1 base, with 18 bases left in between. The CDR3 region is CASSLFTIKGYNYGYTF. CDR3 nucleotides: TGTGCCAGCAGTTTGTTTACAATTAAGGGGTATAACTATGGCTACACCTTC.

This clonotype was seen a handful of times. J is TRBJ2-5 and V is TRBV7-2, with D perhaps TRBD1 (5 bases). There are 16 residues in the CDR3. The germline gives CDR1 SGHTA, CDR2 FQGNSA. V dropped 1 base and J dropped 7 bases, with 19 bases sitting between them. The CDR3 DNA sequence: TGTGCCAGCAGCTTAGAGGACACCCAAGGGCGGCTGACCCAGTACTTC. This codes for CASSLEDTQGRLTQYF.

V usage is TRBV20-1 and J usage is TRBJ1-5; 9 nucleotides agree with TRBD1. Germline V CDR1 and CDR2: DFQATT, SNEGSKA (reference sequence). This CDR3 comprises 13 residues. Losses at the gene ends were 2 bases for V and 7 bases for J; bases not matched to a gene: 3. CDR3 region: CSARRDREQPQHF. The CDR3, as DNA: TGCAGTGCTAGAAGGGACAGGGAACAGCCCCAGCATTTT.

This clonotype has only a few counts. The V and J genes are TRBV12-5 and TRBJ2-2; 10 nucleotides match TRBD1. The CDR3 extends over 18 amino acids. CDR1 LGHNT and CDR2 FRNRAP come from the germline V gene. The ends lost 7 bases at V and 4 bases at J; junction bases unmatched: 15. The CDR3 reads CASDRGGQGLRGTGELFF. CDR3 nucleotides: TGTGCTAGTGACCGGGGGGGACAGGGGTTACGGGGCACCGGGGAGCTGTTTTTT.

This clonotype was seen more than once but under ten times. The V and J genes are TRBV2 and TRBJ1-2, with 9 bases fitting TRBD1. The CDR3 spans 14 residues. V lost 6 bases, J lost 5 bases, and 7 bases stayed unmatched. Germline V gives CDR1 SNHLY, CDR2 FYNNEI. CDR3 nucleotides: TGTGCCAGCAGGTCCACAGGGGGCTCTTATGGCTACACCTTC. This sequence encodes CASRSTGGSYGYTF.

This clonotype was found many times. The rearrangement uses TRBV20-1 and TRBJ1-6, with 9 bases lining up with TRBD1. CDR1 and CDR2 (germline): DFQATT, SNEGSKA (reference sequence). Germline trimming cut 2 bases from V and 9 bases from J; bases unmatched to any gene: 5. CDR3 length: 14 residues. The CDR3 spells CSARRDRGTSPLHF. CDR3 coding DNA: TGCAGTGCTAGAAGAGACAGGGGGACTTCACCCCTCCACTTT.

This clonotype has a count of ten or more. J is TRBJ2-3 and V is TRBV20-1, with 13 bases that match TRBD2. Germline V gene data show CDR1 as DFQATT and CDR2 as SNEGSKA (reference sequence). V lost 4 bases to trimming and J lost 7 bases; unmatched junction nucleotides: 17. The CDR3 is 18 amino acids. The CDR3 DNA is TGCAGTGCTAAGAACGCCACCGGGACTAGCGGGATTATGAATACGCAGTATTTT. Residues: CSAKNATGTSGIMNTQYF.

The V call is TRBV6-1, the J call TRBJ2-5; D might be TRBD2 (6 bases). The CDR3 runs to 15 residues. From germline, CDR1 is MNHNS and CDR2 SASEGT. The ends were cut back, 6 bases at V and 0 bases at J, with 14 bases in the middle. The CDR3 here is CASSWGASDQETQYF. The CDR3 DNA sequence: TGTGCCAGCAGCTGGGGAGCTAGCGACCAAGAGACCCAGTACTTC.

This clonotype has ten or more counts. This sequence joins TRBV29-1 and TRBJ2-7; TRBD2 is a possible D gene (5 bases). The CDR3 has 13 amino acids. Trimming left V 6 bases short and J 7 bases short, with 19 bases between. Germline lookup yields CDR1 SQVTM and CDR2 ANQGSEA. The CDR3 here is CSVVGKRSFEQYF. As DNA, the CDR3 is TGCAGCGTAGTTGGAAAGCGGTCCTTTGAGCAGTACTTC.

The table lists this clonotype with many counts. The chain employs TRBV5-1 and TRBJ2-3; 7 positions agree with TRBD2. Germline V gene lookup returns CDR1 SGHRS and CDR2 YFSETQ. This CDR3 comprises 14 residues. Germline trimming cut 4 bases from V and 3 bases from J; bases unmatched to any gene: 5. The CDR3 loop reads CASSAGLETDTQYF. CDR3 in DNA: TGCGCCAGCAGCGCCGGACTAGAAACAGATACGCAGTATTTT.

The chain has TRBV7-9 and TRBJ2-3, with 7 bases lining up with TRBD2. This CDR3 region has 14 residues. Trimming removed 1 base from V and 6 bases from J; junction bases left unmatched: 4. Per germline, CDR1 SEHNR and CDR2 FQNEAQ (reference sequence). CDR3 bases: TGTGCCAGCAGCTTAGTCTTACTAGCGGATACGCAGTATTTT. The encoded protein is CASSLVLLADTQYF.

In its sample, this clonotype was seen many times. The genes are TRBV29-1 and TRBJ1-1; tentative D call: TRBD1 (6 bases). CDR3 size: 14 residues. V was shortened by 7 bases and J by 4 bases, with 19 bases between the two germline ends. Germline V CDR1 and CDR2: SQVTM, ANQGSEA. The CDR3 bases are TGCAGCGGTAAAGGGACACCGGGTGGCACTGAAGCTTTCTTT. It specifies CSGKGTPGGTEAFF. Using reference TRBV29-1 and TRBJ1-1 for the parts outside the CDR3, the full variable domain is SAVISQKPSRDICQRGTSLTIQCQVDSQVTMMFWYRQQPGQSLTLIATANQGSEATYESGFVIDKFPISRPNLTFSTLTVSNMSPEDSSIYLCSGKGTPGGTEAFFGQGTRLTVV.

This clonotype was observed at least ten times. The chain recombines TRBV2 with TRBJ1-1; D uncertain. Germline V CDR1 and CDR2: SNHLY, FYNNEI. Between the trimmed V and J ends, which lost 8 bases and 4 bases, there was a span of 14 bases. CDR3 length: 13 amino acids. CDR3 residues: CASSAREGTEAFF. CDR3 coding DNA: TGTGCCAGCTCTGCCCGGGAGGGCACTGAAGCTTTCTTT.

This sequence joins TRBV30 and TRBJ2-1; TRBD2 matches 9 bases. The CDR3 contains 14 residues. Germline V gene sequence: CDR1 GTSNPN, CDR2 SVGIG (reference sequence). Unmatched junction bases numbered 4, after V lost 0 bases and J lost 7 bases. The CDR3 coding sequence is TGTGCCTGGAGTGTTGGTAGCGGGAGAAATGAGCAGTTCTTC. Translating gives CAWSVGSGRNEQFF.